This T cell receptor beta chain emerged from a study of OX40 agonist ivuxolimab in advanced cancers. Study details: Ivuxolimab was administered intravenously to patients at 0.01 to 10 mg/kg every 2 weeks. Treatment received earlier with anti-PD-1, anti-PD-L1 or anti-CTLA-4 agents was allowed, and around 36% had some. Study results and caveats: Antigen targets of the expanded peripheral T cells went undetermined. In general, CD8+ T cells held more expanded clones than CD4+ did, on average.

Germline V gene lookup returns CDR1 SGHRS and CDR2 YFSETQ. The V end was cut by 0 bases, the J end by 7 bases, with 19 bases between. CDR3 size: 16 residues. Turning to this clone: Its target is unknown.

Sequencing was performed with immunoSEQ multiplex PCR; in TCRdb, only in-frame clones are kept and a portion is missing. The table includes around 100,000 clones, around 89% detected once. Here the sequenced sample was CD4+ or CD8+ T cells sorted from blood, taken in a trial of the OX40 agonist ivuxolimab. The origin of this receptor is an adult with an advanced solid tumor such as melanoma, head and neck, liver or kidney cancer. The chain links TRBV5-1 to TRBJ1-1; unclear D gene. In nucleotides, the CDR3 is TGCGCCAGCAGCTTGGAGGGAATACGGGTAGCCCTTGAAGCTTTCTTT. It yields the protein CASSLEGIRVALEAFF. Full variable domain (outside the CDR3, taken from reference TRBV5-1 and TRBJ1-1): KAGVTQTPRYLIKTRGQQVTLSCSPISGHRSVSWYQQTPGQGLQFLFEYFSETQRNKGNFPGRFSGRQFSNSRSEMNVSTLELGDSALYLCASSLEGIRVALEAFFGQGTRLTVV.